This is a list of T cell receptor beta chains from one sample in a study of blood T cell repertoires in COVID-19. TCRdb's table, derived via immunoSEQ multiplex PCR, lists solely in-frame clones and lacks some. The sample records hundreds of thousands of clones, around nine tenths being singletons. Sequences were obtained from peripheral blood. These receptors were taken from a woman aged 70-85 years with COVID-19, enrolled during active disease. CDR3s include the opening cysteine and the closing phenylalanine or tryptophan. The D gene is left open where the match is weak. For some rows the clone size is stated as once, few or many, or as a class when expanded; others skip it.

TRBD1,TRBV7-9,NA,TRBJ2-3,TGTGCCAGCAGCTTGATGACAGGGTCAGATACGCAGTATTTT,CASSLMTGSDTQYF
TRBD1,TRBV2,NA,TRBJ2-5,TGTGCCAGCGGGACAGTGCAGGAGACCCAGTACTTC,CASGTVQETQYF
TRBD2,TRBV2,NA,TRBJ2-3,TGTGCCAGCAGTTCTAGCGGGGGGTCGACAGATACGCAGTATTTT,CASSSSGGSTDTQYF
TRBD1,TRBV6-5,once,TRBJ1-2,TGTGCCAGCAGCACAACAGGGGGCGCGGTCGGTGGCTACACCTTC,CASSTTGGAVGGYTF
TRBD1,TRBV6-6,few,TRBJ1-2,TGTGCCAGCAGTGGGACAGGGAGGTATGGCTACACCTTC,CASSGTGRYGYTF
NA,TRBV15,few,TRBJ1-5,TGTGCCACCAGCACCCCCGGTCGGGGGCAGCCCCAGCATTTT,CATSTPGRGQPQHF
NA,TRBV10-1,NA,TRBJ2-7,TGCGCCAGCAGTGACCCGGGGAATGACGAGCAGTACTTC,CASSDPGNDEQYF
TRBD1,TRBV4-2,NA,TRBJ1-1,TGTGCCAGCAGCCAAGTGGGGACAGAGAACACTGAAGCTTTCTTT,CASSQVGTENTEAFF
TRBD1,TRBV5-1,NA,TRBJ2-1,TGCGCCAGCCGCCCTCCGGGACAGGGGGCGAATGAGCAGTTCTTC,CASRPPGQGANEQFF
NA,TRBV27,NA,TRBJ1-2,TGTGCCAGCAGTTTGGCAGGGGCCAACTATGGCTACACCTTC,CASSLAGANYGYTF
NA,TRBV7-8,few,TRBJ1-3,TGTGCCAGCAGCTTATATTCCGGAAACACCATATATTTT,CASSLYSGNTIYF
NA,TRBV5-6,NA,TRBJ1-2,TGTGCCAGCAGCGGGCCGGGGGTTAACTATGGCTACACCTTC,CASSGPGVNYGYTF
NA,TRBV7-9,NA,TRBJ1-3,TGTGCCAGCAGCCCGGACAACTCTGGAAACACCATATATTTT,CASSPDNSGNTIYF
NA,TRBV7-9,NA,TRBJ1-2,TGTGCCAGCAGCTTAGGCGACAGCGACTATGGCTACACCTTC,CASSLGDSDYGYTF
NA,TRBV15,NA,TRBJ1-2,TGTGCCACCAGCAGAGATCTCTGGGACACGTCTAACTATGGCTACACCTTC,CATSRDLWDTSNYGYTF
TRBD1,TRBV6-5,NA,TRBJ2-5,TGTGCCAGCAGAAGGGACAGGGAAGAGACCCAGTACTTC,CASRRDREETQYF
TRBD2,TRBV6-1,NA,TRBJ2-3,TGTGCCAGCAGTGATCCTGATCTAGCGGGGGGCGAGGATACGCAGTATTTT,CASSDPDLAGGEDTQYF
NA,TRBV5-1,NA,TRBJ1-2,TGCGCCAGCAGCCGGACAAGCTCTAACTATGGCTACACCTTC,CASSRTSSNYGYTF
NA,TRBV12-3/TRBV12-4,NA,TRBJ2-7,TGTGCCAGCAGTATCTCTTTCTACGAGCAGTACTTC,CASSISFYEQYF
NA,TRBV7-2,NA,TRBJ2-5,TGTGCCAGCAGCCCGGGAGTAGGACCCCAAGAGACCCAGTACTTC,CASSPGVGPQETQYF
TRBD2,TRBV5-6,once,TRBJ2-2,TGTGCCAGCAGCCCGAGCGGGGGGGCAACCGGGGAGCTGTTTTTT,CASSPSGGATGELFF
TRBD1,TRBV29-1,NA,TRBJ1-1,TGCAGCTACGACAGGGGGGTTACTGAAGCTTTCTTT,CSYDRGVTEAFF
NA,TRBV5-6,NA,TRBJ1-1,TGTGCCAGCAGCTTGATGGGAGGGAGTGGTGAAGCTTTCTTT,CASSLMGGSGEAFF
TRBD1,TRBV28,NA,TRBJ1-5,TGTGCCAGCAGTTTCGGACAGGGCCATCAGCCCCAGCATTTT,CASSFGQGHQPQHF
NA,TRBV30,NA,TRBJ1-2,TGTGCCTGGAGTACTGGCGGGGGCACCTATGGCTACACCTTC,CAWSTGGGTYGYTF
TRBD1,TRBV10-1,NA,TRBJ1-5,TGCGCCAGCAGTGAGGGACAGGGCGGCAATCAGCCCCAGCATTTT,CASSEGQGGNQPQHF
TRBD1,TRBV7-9,once,TRBJ1-1,TGTGCCAGCAGCTTAACAGGGGGTGACACTGAAGCTTTCTTT,CASSLTGGDTEAFF
TRBD1,TRBV5-6,once,TRBJ1-4,TGTGCCAGCAGCGCGACAGGGCCTAATGAAAAACTGTTTTTT,CASSATGPNEKLFF
NA,TRBV3-1/TRBV3-2,NA,TRBJ2-5,TGTGCCAGCAGCCAAGATCTTGCAGGGTACCAAGAGACCCAGTACTTC,CASSQDLAGYQETQYF
NA,TRBV2,NA,TRBJ1-6,TGTGCCAGCAGACCCACAGAGAACTATAATTCACCCCTCCACTTT,CASRPTENYNSPLHF
TRBD1,TRBV30,NA,TRBJ1-6,TGTGCCTGGGGGGACAGGGGGCCCTCACCCCTCCACTTT,CAWGDRGPSPLHF
TRBD2,TRBV9,NA,TRBJ2-3,TGTGCCAGCAGCGGCCAGCGGGGGGGCCGGTCTACGCAGTATTTT,CASSGQRGGRSTQYF
NA,TRBV9,NA,TRBJ1-5,TGTGCCAGCAGCGTGGGTGGAGGCAATCAGCCCCAGCATTTT,CASSVGGGNQPQHF
NA,TRBV5-3,few,TRBJ1-2,TGTGCCAGAAGCCGCAACGACAGGTTGGGGTATGGCTACACCTTC,CARSRNDRLGYGYTF
TRBD1,TRBV5-4,NA,TRBJ1-1,TGTGCCAGTTTTCTTCCGGGACAGCAGAACACTGAAGCTTTCTTT,CASFLPGQQNTEAFF
TRBD1,TRBV19,NA,TRBJ1-2,TGTGCCAGTAGTACAGGACAGGGATGGCAAGCTTGGAACTATGGCTACACCTTC,CASSTGQGWQAWNYGYTF
TRBD2,TRBV7-2,NA,TRBJ2-7,TGTGCCAGCAGCTCCGCTAGCGGGGGGGCGCAGGAGCAGTACTTC,CASSSASGGAQEQYF
NA,TRBV23-1,NA,TRBJ2-7,TGCGCCAGCAGTCTCTTAGGAGGCGAGCAGTACTTC,CASSLLGGEQYF
NA,TRBV29-1,NA,TRBJ1-1,TGCAGCGTGGAGGAGGCCTACACTGAAGCTTTCTTT,CSVEEAYTEAFF